A single TCR beta chain is shown here with its context. The record originates from a study of control samples from healthy donors and cancer patients. CDR3 length: 14 residues. The V gene's germline CDR1 is MNHEY and CDR2 SVGAGI. Trimming pared 10 bases from V and 0 bases from J, leaving 13 bases between. The repertoire was sequenced with immunoSEQ multiplex PCR; TCRdb's copy has only in-frame clones and lacks some. The table has almost 90,000 clones, around nine tenths seen once. J is TRBJ1-3 and V is TRBV6-5; tentative D call: TRBD1 (5 bases). This clonotype originated in a man aged 25 to 40 in good health. Sequencing was carried out using blood. CDR3 amino acids: CATLAGSSGNTIYF. CDR3 nucleotide sequence: TGTGCCACCCTGGCAGGGTCCTCTGGAAACACCATATATTTT.